This TCR beta chain stems from a study of regulatory T cells in long-lasting Graves disease (TCRdb year 2021). About the study as a whole: Persistent Graves' disease meant more than 5 years of antithyroid drug treatment with TSH receptor autoantibodies that stayed positive. The study took place in China and was registered as a clinical trial. TCR sequencing covered around 13 persistent and roughly 20 newly diagnosed Graves' disease patients, 33 samples in total. Persistent Graves' disease patients in the clinical cohort had taken antithyroid drugs for approximately 10 years on average. Peripheral blood TCR sequencing and RNA sequencing compared persistent Graves' disease patients with newly diagnosed Graves' disease patients.

This specimen's time point label, per the study, means: persistent/refractory GD, antithyroid drugs over 5 years with positive TRAb. RNA was extracted from PBMCs in TRIzol for both TCR sequencing and RNA sequencing. The diagnosis of Graves' disease was made according to American Thyroid Association guidelines. Patients for the study were recruited at an endocrinology department in Xi'an, China. Each patient gave 7.5 to 10 milliliters of peripheral blood, collected in an EDTA anticoagulant tube. Ficoll Paque Plus density gradient separation was used to isolate PBMCs, and no additional T cell sorting was done. An Agilent 2100 Bioanalyzer and agarose gel were used to check RNA quality, and a NanoDrop 2000 was used to measure RNA concentration. On the study overall, not on this receptor specifically: Lower TCR Shannon entropy and fewer highly expanded clones were observed in persistent Graves' disease patients than in newly diagnosed patients, which suggested clonal expansion. Sequencing and analysis were limited to the TCR beta chain. The study examined only peripheral blood because the primary lesion, thyroid tissue, could not be accessed. The authors noted that the small sample size was a limitation that may lower accuracy. Patients with persistent disease shared more public clonotypes (about 2,500) than newly diagnosed patients did (966). Preferential use of TRBV28, TRBJ1-2 and TRBJ2-5 was observed in persistent disease, whereas TRBV20-1 and TRBJ2-1 were favored in newly diagnosed disease.

Reading the germline V gene gives CDR1 ENHRY and CDR2 SYGVKD. The germline V and J ends show losses of 11 bases and 1 base respectively, and no gene match explains 14 bases of the junction. Its CDR3 holds 16 amino acids, cysteine through phenylalanine. Only the CDR3 part of the read is kept: 48 bases, read in frame from the first base. Library creation used multiplex PCR. Sequenced using an Illumina HiSeq 4000. TCR beta libraries were built with iRepertoire HTBI primers and Arm-PCR amplification of CDR3 regions. PCR products were gel purified before sequencing. In the source study's methods: Across samples, about 64 TRBV and roughly 13 TRBJ segments were identified and used for gene usage analysis of CDR3 amino acid clonotypes. Filtered high-quality paired reads were merged into contigs using COPE and FqMerger. BLAST was used to align contigs to IMGT TRBV, TRBD and TRBJ reference genes, with CDR3 defined following IMGT. Any clonotype with a frequency above 0.1% was classified as a highly expanded clone. Repertoire diversity was measured by Shannon entropy, and V-J evenness by the Gini coefficient. Clonotypes shared by more than one individual were considered public. TCRdb applied fastp at Q25 and MiXCR to the public reads, then kept only in-frame beta chains. Each entry is one CDR3 protein sequence, shown with its most common DNA and genes. What appears here as the V and J calls and clone size reflects TCRdb's work, not the paper's. This sample has about 660,000 distinct CDR3 sequences in its table, and around 32% of those were observed once. Of the sample, around 40% is held by the ten largest clones.

This clonotype turned up a few times. No antigen is known for it. Base qualities are missing; no much larger clone stands one base away. Sequences were derived from peripheral blood mononuclear cells (PBMCs), sampled when the disease was refractory, from a patient treated with antithyroid drugs. Recombination connected TRBV10-3 to TRBJ2-4, with 7 bases aligning to TRBD1. The TCR sequence derives from a female donor with Graves disease. The DNA reads as follows: TGTGCCTCCTCGTTCGACAGGGCCGAGGCCAAAAACATTCAGTACTTC. This translates into CASSFDRAEAKNIQYF.